This T cell receptor beta chain was identified during a study of T-cell reconstitution after alpha-beta-depleted transplantation in children (TCRdb year 2016). Context from the whole study: The study quantitatively tracked T-cell immune reconstitution after TCRalphabeta/CD19-depleted allogeneic hematopoietic cell transplantation in children using TCR repertoire profiling.

Receptor libraries were prepared by PCR. Sequenced on an Illumina HiSeq 2500. Molecular barcoding was employed in the preparation of TCR libraries, with unique molecular identifiers being used to normalize TCRbeta repertoire quantification. TCRdb reprocessed the public reads (quality trimming at Q25 with fastp, clone calling with MiXCR) and kept in-frame beta chains. CDR3 protein duplicates are merged, each entry listing the most common genes and DNA. This sample has around 300,000 distinct CDR3 sequences in its table, and roughly a tenth of those were observed once. Together, the top ten hold over 6% of the sample. Clipping removes 4 bases from V and 6 bases from J, with 2 as the unmatched junction base count. Sequences SGHRS (CDR1) and YFSETQ (CDR2) are obtained from the germline V gene. Spanning cysteine to phenylalanine, the CDR3 consists of 12 amino acids. The read is trimmed to its CDR3 DNA, 36 bases read in frame from base 1.

The treatment or condition label of this sample denotes: allogeneic hematopoietic cell transplantation with graft depleted of TCRalphabeta T cells and CD19 B cells. The children who served as transplant recipients had been given grafts of TCRalphabeta/CD19-depleted allogeneic hematopoietic cells. Results the study describes overall, beyond this receptor: Over the following months the frequencies of hyperexpanded clones went down, and after one year T-cell counts and TCRbeta diversity were mostly credited to newly produced T cells. In some patients, the high TCRbeta diversity seen at day 60 was put down to recipient T cells and intrathymic progenitors that had survived conditioning. About two months after transplant, the apparently early recovery of alphabetaT-cell counts reportedly depended on just several hundred clones that had expanded rapidly and came from non-depleted graft cells.

This clonotype has a count of ten or more. This clone's antigen is unknown. Qualities for individual bases were not recorded, and no much larger clone is one base off. The sequence came from a boy in the first two years of life with acute myeloid leukemia, due to receive a stem cell transplant. In this chain, TRBV5-1 is recombined with TRBJ2-7; TRBD1 aligns with 9 central bases. The source material was PBMCs, sampled before TCRalphabeta/CD19-depleted stem cell transplant. The DNA sequence reads TGCGCCAGCAGCAGGACAGGGGCCGAGCAGTACTTC. This gives the protein CASSRTGAEQYF.